The subject of this entry is one T cell receptor beta chain. Its binding antigen is unknown. Base qualities are not provided; no much larger clone lies one nucleotide away. The method was the immunoSEQ multiplex PCR assay. For the multiplex PCR, a mixture combining 60 forward primers for TCR Vbeta segments and 13 reverse primers for TCR Jbeta segments was used. The CDR3 region of rearranged TCR beta genes was amplified from genomic DNA with a multiplex PCR assay. The amplified TCR beta libraries were sequenced on the Illumina HiSeq System as 87-base-pair reads. On the study's bioinformatics: A later analysis counted some 74 million unique TCR beta chains across the 500 to 850 repertoires, and 10 million to 11 million of these chains were shared by at least two donors. Raw reads were error-corrected and collapsed into unique sequences with a nearest-neighbor algorithm that merged closely related sequences to remove PCR and sequencing errors. Alignment of CDR3 sequences to IMGT reference sequences was used to assign V, D and J gene segments. Each retained sequence needed at least a six-nucleotide match to both a V gene segment and a J gene segment. Rearrangements were called productive when the CDR3 lacked stop codons and stayed in frame with V and J; all others were non-productive. Following IMGT convention, CDR3 was defined as the stretch from the second conserved V-encoded cysteine to the conserved J-encoded phenylalanine. In an earlier analysis of around 540 of the donors, sequences lacking an unambiguous match to a single V gene segment were excluded. An earlier analysis of a few hundred of the donors called V segments functional above 56.7% productive rearrangements and segregating when the between-donor standard deviation exceeded 5%. To diagnose cytomegalovirus status from the catalog of TCR beta chain sequences, a statistical classification framework was built. V and J gene assignment, in a later analysis, came from comparing TCR nucleotide sequences with IMGT/GENE-DB human TR gene sequences. A later analysis assigned CDR3 sequences and most-parsimonious VDJ recombination scenarios with the TCRdist pipeline. In a later analysis, each TCR beta chain was defined by its CDR3 amino acid sequence together with its V-gene family, and reads lacking a unique V-gene family were excluded. To address suspected cross-contamination and a sequencing artifact, a later analysis removed under 600 highly shared, low-generation-probability nucleotide sequences. A later analysis calculated a clonal expansion index for each public chain from normalized within-repertoire ranks of inferred template counts. Generation probabilities in a later analysis came from a VDJ recombination model fitted to out-of-frame rearrangements, and those results were checked against IGoR. In a later analysis, hypergeometric tests were used to score TCR-TCR, TCR-HLA and TCR-CMV co-occurrence, with a repertoire-size bias correction applied to TCR pairs. To estimate false discovery rates, a later analysis permuted the HLA or CMV assignments 20 times. In a later analysis, co-occurring TCRs were grouped using DBSCAN, with TCRdist sequence similarity added in when clustering inside HLA-allele-positive subsets. For co-occurrence clustering, repertoires with fewer than 30,000 or more than 120,000 public chains were excluded, along with 4 to 6 repertoires with anomalous nucleotide sharing. TCRdb limited this immuneACCESS table to in-frame rearrangements with V and J called. A share of clones is missing; checked studies link under half to unresolved V genes, and the rest is unexplained. V, J and clone size derive from that table, while D and trimming were established from the DNA sequence. Across this sample there are around 140,000 clones, with approximately 84% seen only once. The top ten clonotypes cover approximately 9.7% of the sample.

The data are from a study of cytomegalovirus exposure and HLA in healthy donors (dated by TCRdb to 2017 to 2019). About the full investigation: An earlier analysis of around 600 of the donors reported more than 250 Gb of sequence data and 120 million or so unique TCR beta sequences from about 179 million T cells. An early release that covered 500 to 800 HLA-typed donors contained approximately 300 gigabases of sequencing data and around 85 million unique TCR sequences. Of the 300 to 400 genotyped donors, about 84% fell in the genetic ancestry cluster associated with self-reported Caucasian donors. The study aimed to test whether signatures of past pathogen exposure could be identified by cataloging public T cell receptors. The T cell repertoires of 550 to 850 subjects were profiled by immunosequencing and related to cytomegalovirus serostatus. Besides the first cohort of around 670 subjects, a separate validation cohort made up of 120 different subjects was used. To predict cytomegalovirus infection status, the study combined high-throughput TCR immunosequencing, statistical association of individual TCRs with disease status, and machine learning. To study patterns of TCR occurrence, a later analysis re-analyzed previously published TCR beta repertoires from 600 to 750 donors and added high-resolution HLA genotyping. Rather than using new phenotypic data, the later analysis identified candidate immune exposures from TCR beta sequences and from how often those sequences occurred across donors. An earlier analysis of roughly 600 of the donors used high-throughput TCR beta sequencing to judge whether each TCR beta V gene segment behaved as functional or pseudogenic. Donor age, sex, ethnicity and CMV serostatus were collected together with the repertoire data. A later genetic analysis used genome-wide SNP genotypes for about 55% of the 666 donors, treating that subset as a discovery cohort. Every repertoire in the discovery cohort had been generated on one and the same sequencing platform. HLA typing covered class I and class II loci at four-digit resolution. The number of donors typed differed by locus, with about 629-630 for A, B, C, DRB1 and DQB1, 522 for DQA1, over 600 for DPA1, and roughly 450 for DPB1. Roughly five DR-DQ haplotypes were handled as single units for association and clustering because linkage in the cohort was strong. Among some 410 genotyped donors of the cohort, an average of around 240,000 unique TCR beta nucleotide sequences were sequenced per donor, roughly 18% of them non-productive.

In total, approximately 610 healthy bone marrow donors made up the cohort. At the time of sampling, all cohort members were nominally healthy, though unrecorded immune exposures were likely present. The donor tested CMV seropositive, placing the donor among the roughly 300 seropositive members of the cohort. A peripheral blood sample was provided by each donor, and peripheral blood mononuclear cells were used for TCR beta sequencing. Genomic DNA extraction from the blood cell samples was performed with the Qiagen DNeasy Blood Extraction Kit. Overall study outcomes, separate from this receptor: The study gave a list of about 170 TCR beta chains associated with cytomegalovirus. Sequencing depth was assumed to be roughly uniform across donors in the presence/absence analyses, though that assumption may not hold. An earlier analysis of some 560 of the donors showed that most TCR beta V segments appeared in productive rearrangements either about 87% or about 30% of the time, which broadly matched IMGT annotations. The sequencing pipeline was judged likely to have produced a cluster of highly shared sequence variants as a technical artifact. A few of the identified cytomegalovirus-associated TCR beta chains were confirmed in vitro to be specific for cytomegalovirus antigens. Because HLA typing was unavailable for some donors at each locus, only the typed subset was used in association tests. The classifier was reported to diagnose cytomegalovirus status with high specificity and sensitivity in both the original cohort and the validation cohort. Correlated functional status among segregating V segments might be attributable to linkage disequilibrium, but an unknown experimental factor could not be ruled out. Only TCR beta chains were sequenced in this cohort, and the absence of alpha or paired-chain data limited detectable features. It was suggested by the authors that the approach could potentially be generalized to other disease states and immunological phenotypes. CMV serostatus was the only immune exposure information available for the cohort. According to a later analysis, parvovirus B19, influenza, CMV and Epstein-Barr virus appeared linked to several top co-occurrence clusters. In a later analysis, TCR association rates were found to vary across HLA loci, with the most associated TCRs seen for DRB1 alleles and the fewest for HLA-C alleles. A later genetic analysis associated a missense DCLRE1C variant with V-gene and J-gene trimming of TCR beta chains, and an independent cohort replicated the association. Because counts were too low, 15 to 20 rarely observed V segments, including chromosome 9 orphons, were excluded from the earlier analysis of several hundred of the donors. A further reported finding was that TCR beta sequences accurately predicted the HLA-A and HLA-B alleles for most subjects in the first cohort. A later analysis found that most CMV-associated TCR beta chains appeared HLA-restricted, with HLA associations seemingly driven largely by CMV exposure. According to a later genetic analysis, donors in an Asian-associated ancestry cluster had fewer N-insertions in productive TCRs than the approximately 670-donor mean. Most TCR sequences were seen in very few donors, while some public TCRs were found in many individuals. When HLA alleles, especially DR and DQ, strongly co-occurred, TCR associations were difficult to assign to individual alleles. A later analysis found that HLA-associated TCR beta chains were more clonally expanded and had lower generation probabilities than equally common non-associated chains. Specific HLA alleles were associated with 16,951 TCR beta sequences at a false discovery rate of 0.05 in a later analysis.

Sequencing was performed on PBMCs. The clonotype originates from a woman aged 60-70 years in good health and CMV-seropositive.

The CDR3 sequence is CASSIEASGSYEQYF. The sequenced DNA: TGTGCCAGCAGTATAGAAGCTAGCGGTAGCTACGAGCAGTACTTC. The chain uses TRBV28 and TRBJ2-7; 7 bases in between match TRBD2. The CDR3 spans 15 residues, from the cysteine through the phenylalanine. The entry retains the CDR3 DNA only, 45 bases that are in frame from base 1. The germline V gene encodes CDR1 MDHEN and CDR2 SYDVKM. For this chain, trimming is 5 bases at the V end and 3 bases at the J end, and the number of junction bases without a gene match is 10.